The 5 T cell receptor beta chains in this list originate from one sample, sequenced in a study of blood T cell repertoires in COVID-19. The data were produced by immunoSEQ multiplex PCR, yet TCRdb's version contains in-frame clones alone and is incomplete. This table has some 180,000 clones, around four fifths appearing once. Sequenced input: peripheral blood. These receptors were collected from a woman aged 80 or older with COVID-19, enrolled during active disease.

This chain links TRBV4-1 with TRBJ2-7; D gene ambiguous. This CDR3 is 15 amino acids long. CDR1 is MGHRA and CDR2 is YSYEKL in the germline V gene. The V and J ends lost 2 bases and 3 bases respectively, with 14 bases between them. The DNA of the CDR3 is TGCGCCAGCAGCCAATTTGGTCCCCCGGGCTACGAGCAGTACTTC. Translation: CASSQFGPPGYEQYF.

In DNA form, the CDR3 reads TGTGCCAGCAGATACAGACAGGAGAGTCAGCCCCAGCATTTT. Its translation is CASRYRQESQPQHF. V usage is TRBV27 and J usage is TRBJ1-5; tentative D call: TRBD1 (6 bases). The CDR3 consists of 14 residues. Germline V CDR1 and CDR2: MNHEY, SMNVEV (reference sequence). V was pared by 6 bases and J by 6 bases, with 15 bases between.

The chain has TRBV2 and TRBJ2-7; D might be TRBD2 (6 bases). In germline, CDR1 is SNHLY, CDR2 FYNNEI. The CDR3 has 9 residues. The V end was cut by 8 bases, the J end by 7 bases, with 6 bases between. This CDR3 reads CASGGEQYF. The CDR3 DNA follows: TGTGCCAGCGGGGGGGAGCAGTACTTC.

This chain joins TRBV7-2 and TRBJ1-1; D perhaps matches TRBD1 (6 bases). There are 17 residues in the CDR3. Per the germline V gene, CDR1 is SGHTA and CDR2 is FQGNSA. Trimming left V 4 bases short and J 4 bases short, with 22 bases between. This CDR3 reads CASSSRGETGFGTEAFF. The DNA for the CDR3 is TGTGCCAGCAGCTCCCGGGGGGAAACAGGGTTTGGCACTGAAGCTTTCTTT.

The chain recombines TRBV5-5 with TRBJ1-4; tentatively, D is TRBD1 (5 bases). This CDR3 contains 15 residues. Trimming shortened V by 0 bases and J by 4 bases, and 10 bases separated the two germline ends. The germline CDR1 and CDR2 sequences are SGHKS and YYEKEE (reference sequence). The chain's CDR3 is CASSLEGWSNEKLFF. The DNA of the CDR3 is TGTGCCAGCAGCTTGGAGGGGTGGAGTAATGAAAAACTGTTTTTT.